This passage covers 26 T cell receptor beta chains from one sample sequenced in a study of yellow fever vaccine responses in identical twins. TCRdb called the RT-PCR reads again in MiXCR, with one record for every CDR3 protein. The sample gives approximately 16,000 distinct CDR3 sequences, roughly 85% of which show up once; about 1.8% is in the top ten. The source material was T cells from blood (PBMCs), unsorted or a sorted subset (not recorded which), sampled before or after yellow fever vaccination (not recorded which). These receptors were taken from a woman aged 18-29 years who received the yellow fever vaccine.

The chain joins TRBV5-1 to TRBJ2-1, with TRBD1 matching 8 bases. The CDR3 is made up of 15 amino acids. Germline V lookup: CDR1 SGHRS, CDR2 YFSETQ. V lost 4 bases, J lost 3 bases, and 6 bases stayed unmatched. Written as DNA, the CDR3 is TGCGCCAGCAGCCCAGGACAGGGAAGCTACAATGAGCAGTTCTTC. Protein: CASSPGQGSYNEQFF. The full variable domain, rest sourced from reference TRBV5-1 and TRBJ2-1, is KAGVTQTPRYLIKTRGQQVTLSCSPISGHRSVSWYQQTPGQGLQFLFEYFSETQRNKGNFPGRFSGRQFSNSRSEMNVSTLELGDSALYLCASSPGQGSYNEQFFGPGTRLTVL.

The chain links TRBV10-3 to TRBJ1-2; no clear D. Trimming took off 10 bases at V and 3 bases at J, with 18 bases between the two ends. This CDR3 has 14 amino acids. Germline V gives CDR1 ENHRY, CDR2 SYGVKD. CDR3 nucleotides: TGTGCCACCCGGCCCGCGGGGAGGCACTATGGCTACACCTTC. Translating gives CATRPAGRHYGYTF.

The CDR3 region has the DNA TGTGCCAGCAGCCGGGCAGGGATCTACGAGCAGTACTTC. Amino acids: CASSRAGIYEQYF. The genes are TRBV13 and TRBJ2-7; possibly TRBD1 for D (5 bases). The germline V gene has CDR1 PRHDT and CDR2 FYEKMQ (reference sequence). The CDR3 has 13 residues. V lost 5 bases, J lost 3 bases, and 11 bases lay in between. Filled out from reference TRBV13 and TRBJ2-7, the complete variable domain reads AAGVIQSPRHLIKEKRETATLKCYPIPRHDTVYWYQQGPGQDPQFLISFYEKMQSDKGSIPDRFSAQQFSDYHSELNMSSLELGDSALYFCASSRAGIYEQYFGPGTRLTVT.

The V and J genes are TRBV4-1 and TRBJ2-7; D is unresolved. CDR3 size: 14 residues. From germline, CDR1 is MGHRA and CDR2 YSYEKL. Trimming removed 1 base from V and 4 bases from J, with 11 bases in between. CDR3 loop: CASSQAMGNYEQYF. CDR3 nucleotide sequence: TGCGCCAGCAGCCAAGCGATGGGAAATTACGAGCAGTACTTC.

The chain links TRBV19 to TRBJ2-3; tentatively, D is TRBD2 (5 bases). Germline CDR1 LNHDA, CDR2 SQIVND (reference sequence). The length of the CDR3 is 14 residues. V was pared by 1 base and J by 5 bases, with 10 bases between. The CDR3 spells CASSIVREGDTQYF. In nucleotides, the CDR3 is TGTGCCAGTAGTATAGTTCGGGAAGGAGATACGCAGTATTTT.

The chain combines TRBV7-9 with TRBJ2-7, with D perhaps assigned TRBD1 or TRBD2 (5 bases each). Trimming stripped 4 bases from V and 0 bases from J, with 10 bases between. Germline V CDR1 and CDR2: SEHNR, FQNEAQ (reference sequence). CDR3 size: 14 residues. The CDR3 region is CASSSRDRSYEQYF. CDR3 DNA: TGTGCCAGCAGCTCCCGGGACCGCTCCTACGAGCAGTACTTC.

The rearrangement joins TRBV29-1 to TRBJ2-7, with no clear D. Trimming left V 8 bases short and J 0 bases short, with 8 bases between. CDR3 length: 11 amino acids. Germline CDR1 is SQVTM and CDR2 is ANQGSEA. CDR3 bases: TGCAGCATAAAGGACTCCTACGAGCAGTACTTC. This gives the protein CSIKDSYEQYF.

V and J are TRBV6-2 or TRBV6-3 and TRBJ2-2, with D possibly TRBD2 on 5 matching bases. CDR3 length: 15 residues. The V and J ends lost 2 bases and 0 bases respectively, with 7 bases between them. Germline values: CDR1 MNHEY, CDR2 SVGEGT. The CDR3: CASSYVGANTGELFF. CDR3 nucleotide sequence: TGTGCCAGCAGTTACGTGGGAGCGAACACCGGGGAGCTGTTTTTT.

V usage is TRBV18 and J usage is TRBJ2-3; TRBD1 is a possible D gene (6 bases). This CDR3 comprises 14 residues. V was cut by 0 bases and J by 3 bases, with 7 bases left in between. Germline CDR1 reads KGHSH; CDR2 reads LQKENI. Here the CDR3 reads CASSPPQGTDTQYF. The CDR3 coding sequence is TGTGCCAGCTCACCACCGCAGGGGACAGATACGCAGTATTTT.

CDR3: CASSESSSGVTDTQYF. CDR3 in DNA: TGCGCCAGCAGTGAGTCGTCTAGCGGAGTCACAGATACGCAGTATTTT. The chain links TRBV10-2 to TRBJ2-3; TRBD2 matches at 7 bases. Germline CDR1 WSHSY, CDR2 SAAADI. With V trimmed by 0 bases and J by 2 bases, 5 bases remained unmatched. The CDR3 is made up of 16 amino acids.

The chain combines TRBV5-1 with TRBJ2-1; 8 bases are shared with TRBD1. Germline values: CDR1 SGHRS, CDR2 YFSETQ. Trimming cost V 3 bases and J 2 bases; bases outside gene matches: 1. This CDR3 region has 14 residues. The chain's CDR3 is CASSSDRAYNEQFF. The CDR3 nucleotides are TGCGCCAGCAGCTCGGACAGGGCCTACAATGAGCAGTTCTTC.

In its sample, this clonotype was seen a few times. V and J are TRBV2 and TRBJ2-7, with 11 bases lining up with TRBD1. With 3 bases clipped from V and 6 bases from J, the junction kept 4 bases outside the gene matches. The CDR3 is 14 amino acids. Per germline, CDR1 SNHLY and CDR2 FYNNEI. The CDR3: CASSDRTGGVEQYF. The CDR3 DNA is TGTGCCAGCAGTGACCGGACAGGGGGCGTCGAGCAGTACTTC.

This clonotype was recorded only once. The chain uses TRBV11-2 and TRBJ1-1; the D gene is possibly TRBD1 (5 bases). This CDR3 has 14 residues. Looked up from germline, CDR1 is SGHAT and CDR2 is FQNNGV. Trimming took off 1 base at V and 2 bases at J, with 8 bases between the two ends. CDR3 DNA: TGTGCCAGCAGCTTAGTAGGGGATAACACTGAAGCTTTCTTT. Translating gives CASSLVGDNTEAFF.

The chain combines TRBV2 with TRBJ2-1; a possible D gene is TRBD2 (5 bases). V lost 8 bases to trimming and J lost 5 bases, with 13 bases between them. This CDR3 has 13 amino acids. The germline V gene encodes CDR1 SNHLY and CDR2 FYNNEI. The CDR3 spells CASETTGNNEQFF. As DNA, the CDR3 is TGTGCCAGCGAGACAACGGGGAACAATGAGCAGTTCTTC.

The chain links TRBV29-1 to TRBJ2-5, with D perhaps matching TRBD1 (6 bases). This CDR3 is built from 13 residues. Germline CDR1 SQVTM, CDR2 ANQGSEA. V was pared by 7 bases and J by 5 bases, with 17 bases between. CDR3 region: CSGNRDPRETQYF. Here the CDR3 DNA reads TGCAGCGGTAACAGGGATCCACGGGAGACCCAGTACTTC.

The gene calls are TRBV19 and TRBJ2-1, with D maybe TRBD2 (5 bases). The V end was cut by 3 bases, the J end by 7 bases, with 7 bases between. Germline V CDR1 and CDR2: LNHDA, SQIVND (reference sequence). The length of the CDR3 is 12 residues. The DNA for the CDR3 is TGTGCCAGTAGTATCTGGAGGAATGAGCAGTTCTTC. Protein sequence: CASSIWRNEQFF.

This clonotype was seen only a few times. As DNA, the CDR3 is TGTGCCAGCAGTTACGGGGGGGCAAATGAGCAGTTCTTC. It codes for CASSYGGANEQFF. The V call is TRBV7-3, the J call TRBJ2-1; TRBD2 matches 8 bases. The germline V gene has CDR1 SGHTA and CDR2 FQGTGA. The V and J ends lost 6 bases and 7 bases, in that order; junction bases with no gene match: 5. This CDR3 contains 13 residues.

The chain employs TRBV19 and TRBJ2-7, with TRBD1 matching over 7 bases. Germline V gives CDR1 LNHDA, CDR2 SQIVND (reference sequence). Trimming cost V 5 bases and J 12 bases; bases outside gene matches: 13. The CDR3 sequence is 13 residues long. The CDR3 loop reads CASSSTRTGEVYF. CDR3 DNA sequence: TGTGCCAGTAGTTCCACTAGGACAGGAGAGGTGTACTTC.

J is TRBJ1-6 and V is TRBV3-1; 7 nucleotides line up with TRBD1. CDR1 and CDR2 from the germline V gene are LGHDT and YNNKEL (reference sequence). V was pared by 3 bases and J by 8 bases, with 7 bases of the junction left unmatched. The CDR3 contains 15 residues. The CDR3 protein is CASSQRTGSYSPLHF. CDR3 nucleotides: TGTGCCAGCAGCCAGCGGACAGGTTCTTATTCACCCCTCCACTTT.

This chain connects TRBV13 to TRBJ2-7; 11 bases align to TRBD1. J lost 5 bases, V lost 5 bases, and 5 bases had no gene match. The CDR3 contains 14 residues. CDR1 PRHDT and CDR2 FYEKMQ come from the germline V gene (reference sequence). Written as DNA, the CDR3 is TGTGCCAGCAGCGGGGACAGGGGGTACCACGAGCAGTACTTC. This sequence encodes CASSGDRGYHEQYF.

The chain combines TRBV3-1 with TRBJ2-5, with TRBD1 as a possible D gene (6 bases). Looked up from germline, CDR1 is LGHDT and CDR2 is YNNKEL (reference sequence). Trimming took off 4 bases at V and 4 bases at J, with 16 bases between the two ends. The CDR3 has 15 amino acids. The CDR3: CASSPDHRASETQYF. Here the CDR3 DNA reads TGTGCCAGCAGCCCAGACCACAGGGCGTCAGAGACCCAGTACTTC.

The chain employs TRBV11-3 and TRBJ2-3, with 8 bases that match TRBD1. CDR1 is SGHNT, CDR2 YENEEA, per germline. This CDR3 has 15 amino acids. The trim removed 3 bases at V and 6 bases at J, leaving 8 bases unmatched. CDR3 coding DNA: TGTGCCAGCAGCTTCATCCGGACAGGGATGGATACGCAGTATTTT. Its protein product is CASSFIRTGMDTQYF.

This clonotype was seen a few times. In DNA form, the CDR3 reads TGTGCCAGCAGCCTATCGACAGGGAGGCAGGAGGGCTACACCTTC. Amino acids: CASSLSTGRQEGYTF. This chain joins TRBV7-2 and TRBJ1-2; 7 nucleotides line up with TRBD1. The CDR3 extends over 15 amino acids. The germline gives CDR1 SGHTA, CDR2 FQGNSA. J lost 8 bases, V lost 5 bases, and 14 bases had no gene match.

The chain carries TRBV11-3 and TRBJ1-4; D gene ambiguous. The V end was cut by 0 bases, the J end by 7 bases, with 9 bases between. The CDR3 has 14 residues. The germline CDR1 and CDR2 sequences are SGHNT and YENEEA. CDR3 sequence reads: CASSLDPEGEKLFF. The CDR3 DNA is TGTGCCAGCAGCTTAGACCCGGAGGGTGAAAAACTGTTTTTT.

This chain joins TRBV5-6 and TRBJ2-7; D gene uncertain. Germline V gene lookup returns CDR1 SGHDT and CDR2 YYEEEE. The CDR3 totals 16 residues. Trimming pared 0 bases from V and 7 bases from J, leaving 20 bases between. The DNA of the CDR3 is TGTGCCAGCAGCTTGGCCCTGGCGCCCATCCCTAGGGAGCAGTACTTC. Translated, it gives CASSLALAPIPREQYF.

The gene calls are TRBV11-1 and TRBJ2-7; 8 bases agree with TRBD2. From germline, CDR1 is SGHAT and CDR2 FQDESV (reference sequence). The CDR3 totals 15 residues. J gave up 2 bases and V 5 bases, and 8 bases lay outside the gene matches. The CDR3 region is CASSLRTGGTYEQYF. In DNA form, the CDR3 reads TGTGCCAGCAGCCTGCGAACGGGGGGGACCTACGAGCAGTACTTC.